These 2 T cell receptor beta chains originate from one sample sequenced in a study of cytomegalovirus exposure and HLA in healthy donors. PCR was performed using 60 Vbeta and 13 Jbeta primers. Here immunoSEQ multiplex PCR was the method, and the copy in TCRdb shows in-frame clones only, minus some. This sample has 110,000 to 150,000 clones, with about 70% found just once. Sequenced input: PBMCs. These receptors all come from a man aged 55 to 70 in good health and CMV-seronegative.

Only a few counts were recorded for this clone. The chain couples TRBV2 to TRBJ1-6; 8 bases agree with TRBD1. V was pared by 4 bases and J by 7 bases, with 9 bases of the junction left unmatched. The CDR3 is 16 residues long. Germline CDR1 reads SNHLY; CDR2 reads FYNNEI. CDR3 coding DNA: TGTGCCAGCAGTGTGGGCAGGGACAGGAAAAATTCACCCCTCCACTTT. This gives the protein CASSVGRDRKNSPLHF.

This clone was observed a few times. The V call is TRBV7-9, the J call TRBJ1-3; TRBD1 matches 8 bases. With V trimmed by 1 base and J by 0 bases, 5 bases remained unmatched. This CDR3 is built from 17 residues. Germline CDR1 SEHNR, CDR2 FQNEAQ (reference sequence). The CDR3 loop reads CASSLETGVHSGNTIYF. In DNA, the CDR3 is TGTGCCAGCAGCTTAGAGACAGGGGTTCACTCTGGAAACACCATATATTTT.